The rows below give T cell receptor beta chains drawn from one sample of a study of tumor-infiltrating lymphocytes in primary liver carcinoma. One entry per CDR3 protein results from TCRdb running MiXCR on the multiplex PCR reads. The top ten hold roughly 9% of the sample, which has about 300,000 distinct CDR3 sequences, 65% seen once. Input material: peripheral blood. The receptor set was obtained from a man aged 40-50 years with primary liver carcinoma and hepatitis B virus infection. Both conserved end residues are part of each CDR3. Fields, in order: CDR3 protein, CDR3 DNA, clone size, J gene, CDR3 length, D gene, V gene. A D gene is named only where the DNA matches it firmly. Expanded clones get a size class; other rows say once, few or many, or leave the size out.

CDR3aa: CASSGTGTETQYF; CDR3nt: TGTGCCAGCAGTGGGACAGGGACGGAGACCCAGTACTTC; abundance: many; j_gene: TRBJ2-5; len: 13; d_gene: TRBD1; v_gene: TRBV6-6
CDR3aa: CAISRTLALPLHF; CDR3nt: TGTGCCATCAGCCGGACACTGGCTTTACCCCTCCACTTT; abundance: .; j_gene: TRBJ1-6; len: 13; d_gene: .; v_gene: TRBV11-1
CDR3aa: CASSLIVSGLNTEAFF; CDR3nt: TGTGCCAGCAGTTTAATAGTATCGGGCTTGAACACTGAAGCTTTCTTT; abundance: few; j_gene: TRBJ1-1; len: 16; d_gene: .; v_gene: TRBV28
CDR3aa: CASSFGGTNNEQFF; CDR3nt: TGTGCCAGCAGCTTCGGGGGGACTAACAATGAGCAGTTCTTC; abundance: .; j_gene: TRBJ2-1; len: 14; d_gene: TRBD2; v_gene: TRBV7-8
CDR3aa: CSALGAGGSSGNTIYF; CDR3nt: TGCAGCGCCCTTGGGGCAGGCGGGAGCTCTGGAAACACCATATATTTT; abundance: many; j_gene: TRBJ1-3; len: 16; d_gene: .; v_gene: TRBV29-1
CDR3aa: CSVVGRGHTDTQYF; CDR3nt: TGCAGCGTTGTGGGCCGGGGGCACACAGATACGCAGTATTTT; abundance: many; j_gene: TRBJ2-3; len: 14; d_gene: .; v_gene: TRBV29-1
CDR3aa: CSVSQAETQYF; CDR3nt: TGCAGCGTTTCCCAAGCGGAGACCCAGTACTTC; abundance: many; j_gene: TRBJ2-5; len: 11; d_gene: .; v_gene: TRBV29-1
CDR3aa: CASSGTGGSNTIYF; CDR3nt: TGTGCCAGCAGTGGGACAGGGGGATCAAACACCATATATTTT; abundance: .; j_gene: TRBJ1-3; len: 14; d_gene: TRBD1; v_gene: TRBV6-1
CDR3aa: CASSTRLAGGRPDGQFF; CDR3nt: TGTGCCAGCAGTACCAGACTAGCGGGAGGCCGCCCAGATGGGCAGTTCTTC; abundance: .; j_gene: TRBJ2-1; len: 17; d_gene: TRBD2; v_gene: TRBV28
CDR3aa: CASSSFAGGTNEQFF; CDR3nt: TGTGCCAGCAGCTCTTTTGCGGGAGGGACCAATGAGCAGTTCTTC; abundance: .; j_gene: TRBJ2-1; len: 15; d_gene: TRBD2; v_gene: TRBV5-4
CDR3aa: CASSSERTGETQYF; CDR3nt: TGTGCCAGCAGTTCAGAGCGTACCGGGGAGACCCAGTACTTC; abundance: many; j_gene: TRBJ2-5; len: 14; d_gene: .; v_gene: TRBV12-3/TRBV12-4
CDR3aa: CVSSSAGNYGYTF; CDR3nt: TGCGTCAGCAGCTCGGCGGGGAACTATGGCTACACCTTC; abundance: .; j_gene: TRBJ1-2; len: 13; d_gene: .; v_gene: TRBV11-1
CDR3aa: CSSSPTARADEFF; CDR3nt: TGCTCCAGCAGCCCCACAGCGAGGGCGGATGAGTTCTTC; abundance: .; j_gene: TRBJ2-1; len: 13; d_gene: .; v_gene: TRBV4-1
CDR3aa: CATMCQGLADTQYF; CDR3nt: TGTGCCACCATGTGCCAGGGTTTAGCAGATACGCAGTATTTT; abundance: .; j_gene: TRBJ2-3; len: 14; d_gene: .; v_gene: TRBV6-1
CDR3aa: CASSLVAGTLDTQYF; CDR3nt: TGTGCCAGCAGCTTAGTTGCAGGGACGCTAGATACGCAGTATTTT; abundance: few; j_gene: TRBJ2-3; len: 15; d_gene: .; v_gene: TRBV7-9
CDR3aa: CATSDPTASSAGSYNEQFF; CDR3nt: TGTGCCACCAGTGATCCAACCGCCTCCTCAGCGGGCTCCTACAATGAGCAGTTCTTC; abundance: .; j_gene: TRBJ2-1; len: 19; d_gene: .; v_gene: TRBV24-1
CDR3aa: CASSPPGGIYEQYF; CDR3nt: TGTGCCAGCAGCCCCCCCGGAGGGATATACGAGCAGTACTTC; abundance: .; j_gene: TRBJ2-7; len: 14; d_gene: .; v_gene: TRBV28
CDR3aa: CASSLVRTNIRELFF; CDR3nt: TGTGCCAGCAGCTTAGTGCGGACTAACATCCGGGAGTTGTTCTTT; abundance: .; j_gene: TRBJ2-2; len: 15; d_gene: .; v_gene: TRBV11-2
CDR3aa: CASSERLAASNEQFF; CDR3nt: TGTGCCAGCAGTGAAAGACTAGCAGCCTCCAATGAGCAGTTCTTC; abundance: many; j_gene: TRBJ2-1; len: 15; d_gene: TRBD2; v_gene: TRBV6-1
CDR3aa: CASSAQMTRNYEQYF; CDR3nt: TGTGCCAGCAGCGCACAGATGACGAGGAATTACGAGCAGTACTTC; abundance: .; j_gene: TRBJ2-7; len: 15; d_gene: .; v_gene: TRBV5-6
CDR3aa: CASSPPGGDPYEQYF; CDR3nt: TGTGCCAGCAGTCCTCCGGGGGGGGACCCCTACGAGCAGTACTTC; abundance: .; j_gene: TRBJ2-7; len: 15; d_gene: TRBD2; v_gene: TRBV6-2/TRBV6-3
CDR3aa: CAITEGQGTIYGYTF; CDR3nt: TGTGCCATCACCGAGGGACAGGGGACCATCTATGGCTACACCTTC; abundance: .; j_gene: TRBJ1-2; len: 15; d_gene: TRBD1; v_gene: TRBV10-3
CDR3aa: CASSSEDDTQYF; CDR3nt: TGCGCCAGCAGCTCGGAGGACGATACGCAGTATTTT; abundance: .; j_gene: TRBJ2-3; len: 12; d_gene: .; v_gene: TRBV5-1
CDR3aa: CSVESEMGNIQYF; CDR3nt: TGCAGCGTTGAGTCCGAAATGGGTAACATTCAGTACTTC; abundance: many; j_gene: TRBJ2-4; len: 13; d_gene: .; v_gene: TRBV29-1
CDR3aa: CTSSSDTSGRSLFF; CDR3nt: TGTACCAGCAGCTCAGATACTAGCGGGAGATCTCTGTTCTTC; abundance: .; j_gene: TRBJ2-1; len: 14; d_gene: TRBD2; v_gene: TRBV11-2
CDR3aa: CVILQSSTDTQYF; CDR3nt: TGTGTCATCCTACAGAGCTCCACAGATACGCAGTATTTT; abundance: once; j_gene: TRBJ2-3; len: 13; d_gene: .; v_gene: TRBV10-3
CDR3aa: CASTAWGTAAEQFF; CDR3nt: TGTGCCAGCACCGCCTGGGGGACAGCCGCCGAGCAGTTCTTC; abundance: .; j_gene: TRBJ2-1; len: 14; d_gene: TRBD1; v_gene: TRBV5-4
CDR3aa: CASSAGTGVGNTIYF; CDR3nt: TGTGCCAGCAGCGCCGGGACAGGGGTTGGAAACACCATATATTTT; abundance: few; j_gene: TRBJ1-3; len: 15; d_gene: TRBD1; v_gene: TRBV2
CDR3aa: CASSQDGTGVETQYF; CDR3nt: TGCGCCAGCAGCCAAGATGGGACAGGGGTAGAGACCCAGTACTTC; abundance: many; j_gene: TRBJ2-5; len: 15; d_gene: TRBD1; v_gene: TRBV4-1
CDR3aa: CASSAKGRSNEQFF; CDR3nt: TGTGCCAGCAGCGCCAAGGGACGAAGCAATGAGCAGTTCTTC; abundance: .; j_gene: TRBJ2-1; len: 14; d_gene: .; v_gene: TRBV5-4
CDR3aa: CAWSLNRGGTEAFF; CDR3nt: TGTGCCTGGAGCTTAAACAGGGGGGGGACTGAAGCTTTCTTT; abundance: .; j_gene: TRBJ1-1; len: 14; d_gene: TRBD1; v_gene: TRBV30
CDR3aa: CASSLPGTSEQFF; CDR3nt: TGTGCCAGCAGTCTTCCCGGGACTAGCGAACAGTTCTTC; abundance: .; j_gene: TRBJ2-1; len: 13; d_gene: TRBD2; v_gene: TRBV7-9
CDR3aa: CASSLLAGVEGKQFF; CDR3nt: TGTGCCAGCAGTCTACTAGCGGGAGTTGAGGGTAAGCAGTTCTTC; abundance: once; j_gene: TRBJ2-1; len: 15; d_gene: TRBD2; v_gene: TRBV12-3/TRBV12-4
CDR3aa: CASSLVAGAHNEQLF; CDR3nt: TGTGCCAGCAGCTTAGTTGCGGGAGCCCACAATGAGCAGCTCTTC; abundance: .; j_gene: TRBJ2-1; len: 15; d_gene: TRBD2; v_gene: TRBV7-2
CDR3aa: CASGVLNEQYF; CDR3nt: TGTGCCAGCGGGGTTCTGAACGAGCAGTACTTC; abundance: .; j_gene: TRBJ2-7; len: 11; d_gene: .; v_gene: TRBV25-1
CDR3aa: CASSLGQGRLEQYF; CDR3nt: TGTGCCAGCAGTTTGGGACAGGGTCGATTAGAGCAGTACTTC; abundance: .; j_gene: TRBJ2-7; len: 14; d_gene: TRBD1; v_gene: TRBV6-5
CDR3aa: CSVGQGTDTQYF; CDR3nt: TGCAGCGTCGGACAGGGCACAGATACGCAGTATTTT; abundance: many; j_gene: TRBJ2-3; len: 12; d_gene: TRBD1; v_gene: TRBV29-1
CDR3aa: CSATGTSGRSLSTDTQYF; CDR3nt: TGCAGCGCTACCGGGACTAGCGGGAGGTCCCTTAGCACAGATACGCAGTATTTT; abundance: many; j_gene: TRBJ2-3; len: 18; d_gene: TRBD2; v_gene: TRBV29-1
CDR3aa: CASSFSTDTQYF; CDR3nt: TGTGCCAGCAGTTTTAGCACAGATACGCAGTATTTT; abundance: many; j_gene: TRBJ2-3; len: 12; d_gene: .; v_gene: TRBV6-2/TRBV6-3
CDR3aa: CASSQEPSGSGYDTGELFF; CDR3nt: TGTGCCAGCAGCCAAGAACCTAGCGGGAGTGGTTACGACACCGGGGAGCTGTTTTTT; abundance: few; j_gene: TRBJ2-2; len: 19; d_gene: TRBD2; v_gene: TRBV4-2
CDR3aa: CASGKRLAASEHYF; CDR3nt: TGTGCCAGCGGAAAACGACTAGCAGCTTCCGAGCATTACTTC; abundance: .; j_gene: TRBJ2-7; len: 14; d_gene: TRBD2; v_gene: TRBV12-3/TRBV12-4
CDR3aa: CASSPPTGTEGEAFF; CDR3nt: TGTGCCAGCAGCCCACCTACGGGAACGGAGGGTGAAGCTTTCTTT; abundance: .; j_gene: TRBJ1-1; len: 15; d_gene: .; v_gene: TRBV5-5
CDR3aa: CASSSEGLLSPLRF; CDR3nt: TGTGCCAGCAGCTCAGAGGGGCTCCTCTCACCCCTCCGCTTT; abundance: .; j_gene: TRBJ1-6; len: 14; d_gene: .; v_gene: TRBV11-1
CDR3aa: CASEQERGLSHEQYF; CDR3nt: TGTGCCAGCGAACAAGAGCGGGGCCTCTCCCACGAGCAGTACTTC; abundance: .; j_gene: TRBJ2-7; len: 15; d_gene: TRBD2; v_gene: TRBV5-6
CDR3aa: CARRGTYQPQHF; CDR3nt: TGTGCCAGGAGAGGAACATATCAGCCCCAGCATTTT; abundance: .; j_gene: TRBJ1-5; len: 12; d_gene: .; v_gene: TRBV6-4
CDR3aa: CASSQLNRDRVSSYEQYF; CDR3nt: TGTGCCAGCAGCCAATTAAACCGGGACAGGGTGAGCTCCTACGAGCAGTACTTC; abundance: .; j_gene: TRBJ2-7; len: 18; d_gene: TRBD1; v_gene: TRBV5-5
CDR3aa: CASRDGELFF; CDR3nt: TGTGCCAGCAGGGACGGGGAGCTGTTTTTT; abundance: few; j_gene: TRBJ2-2; len: 10; d_gene: .; v_gene: TRBV28
CDR3aa: CASTSPGTGLREQYF; CDR3nt: TGTGCCAGTACCAGCCCCGGGACAGGGTTGCGTGAGCAGTACTTC; abundance: .; j_gene: TRBJ2-7; len: 15; d_gene: TRBD1; v_gene: TRBV28
CDR3aa: CASSWRGHGSEAFF; CDR3nt: TGCGCCAGCAGCTGGAGGGGACATGGATCTGAAGCTTTCTTT; abundance: once; j_gene: TRBJ1-1; len: 14; d_gene: .; v_gene: TRBV5-1
CDR3aa: CASSGGGDEKLFF; CDR3nt: TGTGCCAGCAGCGGGGGAGGGGATGAAAAACTGTTTTTT; abundance: .; j_gene: TRBJ1-4; len: 13; d_gene: .; v_gene: TRBV12-3/TRBV12-4
CDR3aa: CASSPNQGIGQPQHF; CDR3nt: TGCGCCAGCAGCCCAAACCAGGGTATAGGTCAGCCCCAGCATTTT; abundance: few; j_gene: TRBJ1-5; len: 15; d_gene: .; v_gene: TRBV4-1
CDR3aa: CSVAGTGLNQPQHF; CDR3nt: TGCAGCGTTGCGGGGACAGGGTTGAATCAGCCCCAGCATTTT; abundance: many; j_gene: TRBJ1-5; len: 14; d_gene: TRBD1; v_gene: TRBV29-1
CDR3aa: CASSEILAGAGTDTQYF; CDR3nt: TGTGCCAGCAGTGAAATCTTAGCGGGAGCGGGCACAGATACGCAGTATTTT; abundance: .; j_gene: TRBJ2-3; len: 17; d_gene: TRBD2; v_gene: TRBV2
CDR3aa: CVSSLGQGYEQYF; CDR3nt: TGTGTCAGCAGCCTTGGACAGGGCTACGAGCAGTACTTC; abundance: .; j_gene: TRBJ2-7; len: 13; d_gene: TRBD1; v_gene: TRBV12-3/TRBV12-4
CDR3aa: CASSRSAGVSRKHEQNF; CDR3nt: TGTGCCAGCAGCCGATCAGCAGGAGTCTCAAGGAAGCACGAGCAGAACTTC; abundance: .; j_gene: TRBJ2-7; len: 17; d_gene: .; v_gene: TRBV11-2
CDR3aa: CASSGTSGSGADTQYF; CDR3nt: TGTGCCAGCAGTGGGACTAGCGGGAGTGGGGCAGATACGCAGTATTTT; abundance: .; j_gene: TRBJ2-3; len: 16; d_gene: TRBD2; v_gene: TRBV28